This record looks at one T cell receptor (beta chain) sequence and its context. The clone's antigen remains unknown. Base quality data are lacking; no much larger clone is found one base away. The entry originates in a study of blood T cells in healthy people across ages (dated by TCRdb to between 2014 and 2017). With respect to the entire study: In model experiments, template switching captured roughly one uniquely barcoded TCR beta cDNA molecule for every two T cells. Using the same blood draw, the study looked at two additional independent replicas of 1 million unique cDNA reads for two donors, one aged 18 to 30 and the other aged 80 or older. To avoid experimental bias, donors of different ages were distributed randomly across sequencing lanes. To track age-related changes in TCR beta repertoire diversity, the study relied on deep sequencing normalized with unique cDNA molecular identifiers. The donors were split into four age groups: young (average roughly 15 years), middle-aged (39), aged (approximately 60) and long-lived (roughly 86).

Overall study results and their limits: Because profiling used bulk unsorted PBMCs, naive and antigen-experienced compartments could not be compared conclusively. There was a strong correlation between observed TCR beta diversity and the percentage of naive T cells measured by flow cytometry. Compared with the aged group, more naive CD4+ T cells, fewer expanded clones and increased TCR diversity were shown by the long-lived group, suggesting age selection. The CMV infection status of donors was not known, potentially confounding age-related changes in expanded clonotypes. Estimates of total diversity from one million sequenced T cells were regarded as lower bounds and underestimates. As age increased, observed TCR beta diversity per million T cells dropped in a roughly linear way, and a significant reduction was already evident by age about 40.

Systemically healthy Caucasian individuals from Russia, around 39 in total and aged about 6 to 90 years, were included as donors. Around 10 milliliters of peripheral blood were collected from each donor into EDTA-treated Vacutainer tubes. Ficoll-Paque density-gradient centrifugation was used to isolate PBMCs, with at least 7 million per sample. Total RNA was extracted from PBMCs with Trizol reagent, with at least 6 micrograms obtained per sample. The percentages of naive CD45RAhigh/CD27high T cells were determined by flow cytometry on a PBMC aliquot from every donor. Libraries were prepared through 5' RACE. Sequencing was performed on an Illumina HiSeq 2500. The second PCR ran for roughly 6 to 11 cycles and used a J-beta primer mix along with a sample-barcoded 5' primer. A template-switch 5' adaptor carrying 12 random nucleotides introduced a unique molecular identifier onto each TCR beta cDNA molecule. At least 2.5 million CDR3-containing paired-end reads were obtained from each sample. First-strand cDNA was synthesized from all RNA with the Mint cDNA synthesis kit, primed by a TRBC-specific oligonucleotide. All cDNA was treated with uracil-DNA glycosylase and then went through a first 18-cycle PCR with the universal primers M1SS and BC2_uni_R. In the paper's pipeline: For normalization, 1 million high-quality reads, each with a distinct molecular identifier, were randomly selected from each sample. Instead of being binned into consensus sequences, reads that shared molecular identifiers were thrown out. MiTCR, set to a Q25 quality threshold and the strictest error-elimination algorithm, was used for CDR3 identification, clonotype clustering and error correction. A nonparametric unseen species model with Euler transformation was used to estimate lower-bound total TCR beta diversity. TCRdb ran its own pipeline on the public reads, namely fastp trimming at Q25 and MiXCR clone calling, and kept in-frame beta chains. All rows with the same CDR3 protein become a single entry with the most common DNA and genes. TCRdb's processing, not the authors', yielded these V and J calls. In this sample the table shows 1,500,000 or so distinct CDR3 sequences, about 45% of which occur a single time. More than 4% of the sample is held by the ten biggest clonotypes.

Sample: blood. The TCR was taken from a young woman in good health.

For the CDR3, the sequence is CASRRANRAGELFF. The DNA is TGTGCCAGCAGACGAGCAAACAGGGCCGGGGAGCTGTTTTTT. In this chain, TRBV12-3 or TRBV12-4 is recombined with TRBJ2-2, and perhaps TRBD1 as D gene, on 6 matching bases. The CDR3 contains 14 residues, cysteine and phenylalanine counted. This entry keeps only the CDR3 DNA: 42 bases, framed from base 1. A distance of 14 bases separates the germline ends of V and J, which lose 6 bases and 6 bases respectively.